Below are 12 T cell receptor beta chains sequenced from a single sample in a study of long-term antiretroviral therapy in people with HIV. Researchers report immunoSEQ v3.0 was run at survey level. The assay was immunoSEQ multiplex PCR, and TCRdb's table has in-frame clones only and misses some. The data contain 32,000 or so clones, 65% to 90% of them seen just once; the ten biggest clones take up around 4.4%. Sequences were derived from unsorted PBMCs, sampled 3.3 years after starting antiretroviral therapy. The receptors shown here come from a man between 18 and 29 years old with HIV.

The chain links TRBV9 to TRBJ2-7, with D possibly being TRBD1 (7 bases). The CDR3 is made up of 15 amino acids. Trimming took 1 base from V and 0 from J, leaving 11 bases between them. CDR1 SGDLS and CDR2 YYNGEE come from the germline V gene. DNA for the CDR3: TGTGCCAGCAGCGTAACAGGGGAGGACTCCTACGAGCAGTACTTC. Residues: CASSVTGEDSYEQYF. The full variable domain, rest sourced from reference TRBV9 and TRBJ2-7, is DSGVTQTPKHLITATGQRVTLRCSPRSGDLSVYWYQQSLDQGLQFLIQYYNGEERAKGNILERFSAQQFPDLHSELNLSSLELGDSALYFCASSVTGEDSYEQYFGPGTRLTVT.

The genes are TRBV5-1 and TRBJ2-2; the D gene is possibly TRBD1 (7 bases). The CDR3 contains 13 residues. Germline lookup yields CDR1 SGHRS and CDR2 YFSETQ. V was clipped by 9 bases and J by 6 bases, with 15 bases between them. CDR3 sequence: CATRGVRAGELFF. The DNA of the CDR3 is TGCGCCACCAGGGGGGTGAGGGCCGGGGAGCTGTTTTTT.

The genes are TRBV27 and TRBJ2-3; 8 positions match TRBD1. This CDR3 comprises 14 residues. The trim removed 2 bases at V and 5 bases at J, leaving 3 bases unmatched. Looked up from germline, CDR1 is MNHEY and CDR2 is SMNVEV (reference sequence). The DNA of the CDR3 is TGTGCCAGCAGTTTAGGGGACAGGAGAGATACGCAGTATTTT. Protein product: CASSLGDRRDTQYF.

This chain links TRBV7-7 with TRBJ1-1; D is unresolved. The germline gives CDR1 SSHAT, CDR2 FNYEAQ (reference sequence). This CDR3 has 13 residues. V lost 1 base to trimming and J lost 6 bases, with 9 bases between them. The CDR3 DNA reads TGTGCCAGCAGCTTAGATCAAGGGTCTGAAGCTTTCTTT. Protein sequence: CASSLDQGSEAFF.

The gene calls are TRBV9 and TRBJ2-2; 11 bases fit TRBD2. There are 17 residues in the CDR3. In germline, CDR1 is SGDLS, CDR2 YYNGEE. The J segment lost 4 bases and the V segment lost 1 base, leaving 6 bases of the junction unmatched. CDR3 DNA sequence: TGTGCCAGCAGCGTAAAACTAGCGGGAGTCAGCACCGGGGAGCTGTTTTTT. It yields the protein CASSVKLAGVSTGELFF.

The genes are TRBV10-3 and TRBJ1-1, with 7 bases aligning to TRBD1. The CDR3 extends over 15 amino acids. V gave up 0 bases and J gave up 1 base; unmatched junction bases: 2. Per germline, CDR1 ENHRY and CDR2 SYGVKD. The chain's CDR3 is CAISESRGPNTEAFF. In DNA form, the CDR3 reads TGTGCCATCAGTGAGTCAAGGGGGCCGAACACTGAAGCTTTCTTT.

This clone was observed once. The genes are TRBV7-8 and TRBJ2-7; 10 bases match TRBD2. Germline assignment: CDR1 SGHVS and CDR2 FQNEAQ. With V trimmed by 3 bases and J by 5 bases, 4 bases remained unmatched. This CDR3 is built from 14 residues. CDR3 DNA sequence: TGTGCCAGCAGCTTCCAGCGGGAGGGAAACGAGCAGTACTTC. It encodes CASSFQREGNEQYF. Full variable domain (missing parts from reference TRBV7-8 and TRBJ2-7): GAGVSQSPRYKVAKRGQDVALRCDPISGHVSLFWYQQALGQGPEFLTYFQNEAQLDKSGLPSDRFFAERPEGSVSTLKIQRTQQEDSAVYLCASSFQREGNEQYFGPGTRLTVT.

The CDR3 DNA follows: TGTGCCAGCAGCTTATTGGGCAGCGGGAGGTACAATGAGCAGTTCTTC. Its translation is CASSLLGSGRYNEQFF. The chain recombines TRBV13 with TRBJ2-1; 9 nucleotides match TRBD2. This CDR3 region has 16 residues. Germline V gene lookup returns CDR1 PRHDT and CDR2 FYEKMQ (reference sequence). Trimming at V came to 2 bases and at J to 4 bases, leaving 6 bases not matched to a gene.

The chain is built from TRBV14 and TRBJ2-1; 7 nucleotides agree with TRBD1. From germline, CDR1 is SGHDN and CDR2 FVKESK. V was pared by 4 bases and J by 4 bases, with 7 bases of the junction left unmatched. The CDR3 sequence is 15 residues long. The chain's CDR3 is CASSPPGTVYNEQFF. The CDR3 DNA follows: TGTGCCAGCAGCCCCCCCGGGACAGTTTACAATGAGCAGTTCTTC.

The V gene is TRBV7-9, the J gene TRBJ1-1, with D maybe TRBD1 (6 bases). V gave up 5 bases and J gave up 1 base, with 11 bases separating them. The CDR3 loop spans 14 amino acids. Germline CDR1 reads SEHNR; CDR2 reads FQNEAQ (reference sequence). The chain's CDR3 is CASSGGPRNTEAFF. The CDR3 nucleotides are TGTGCCAGCAGCGGGGGGCCGAGGAACACTGAAGCTTTCTTT.

This chain connects TRBV13 to TRBJ2-7; D is ambiguous. The CDR3 spans 13 residues. Germline V gene data show CDR1 as PRHDT and CDR2 as FYEKMQ (reference sequence). Between the trimmed V and J ends, which lost 4 bases and 7 bases, there was a span of 14 bases. The CDR3 loop is CASSSGKGSEQYF. As DNA, the CDR3 is TGTGCCAGCAGCTCGGGTAAGGGTTCTGAGCAGTACTTC.

The V gene is TRBV2, the J gene TRBJ1-2; 7 bases line up with TRBD1. The germline CDR1 and CDR2 sequences are SNHLY and FYNNEI. V lost 0 bases to trimming and J lost 8 bases; unmatched junction nucleotides: 9. The CDR3 is 15 amino acids. The CDR3 spells CASSEALRGRGGYTF. DNA for the CDR3: TGTGCCAGCAGTGAAGCGCTAAGGGGGCGAGGGGGCTACACCTTC.